This TCR beta chain was profiled in a study of blood T cells in healthy people across ages. In this sample, this clonotype turned up once. Its antigen is unidentified. Whole-study results and caveats: Lack of knowledge of donor CMV status possibly confounded expanded clonotype changes.

A second 7 to 11 cycle PCR used barcoded and J-beta primers. TCRdb itself ran the 5' RACE reads through MiXCR, one entry per CDR3 protein. The sample contains 730,000 or so distinct CDR3 sequences, around 46% of which appear only once. Germline assignment: CDR1 SNHLY and CDR2 FYNNEI. CDR3 length: 15 amino acids. V trimming: 6 bases; J trimming: 11 bases; junction bases outside the gene matches: 18. The V and J genes are TRBV2 and TRBJ2-5; 7 bases match TRBD2. The sample comprised blood. The clonotype originates from a woman in her sixties in good health. The CDR3 spells CASRLGRAGNNEQYF. CDR3 nucleotides: TGTGCCAGCAGACTGGGACGAGCGGGGAATAATGAGCAGTACTTC.